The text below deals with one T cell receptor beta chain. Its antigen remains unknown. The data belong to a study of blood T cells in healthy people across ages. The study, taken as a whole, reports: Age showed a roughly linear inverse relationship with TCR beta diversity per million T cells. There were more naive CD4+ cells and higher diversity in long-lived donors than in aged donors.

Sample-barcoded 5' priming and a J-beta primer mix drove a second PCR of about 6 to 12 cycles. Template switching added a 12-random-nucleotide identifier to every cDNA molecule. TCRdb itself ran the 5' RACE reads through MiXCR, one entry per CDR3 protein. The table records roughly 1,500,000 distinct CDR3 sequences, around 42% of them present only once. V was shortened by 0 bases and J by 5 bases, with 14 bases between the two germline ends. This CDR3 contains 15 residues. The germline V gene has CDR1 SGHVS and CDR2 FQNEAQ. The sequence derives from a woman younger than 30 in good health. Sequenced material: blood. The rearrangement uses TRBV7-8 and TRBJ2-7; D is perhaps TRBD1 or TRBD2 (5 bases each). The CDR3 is CASSLAGLLGDEQYF. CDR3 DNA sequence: TGTGCCAGCAGCTTAGCGGGGCTCCTCGGGGACGAGCAGTACTTC.